Below, 5 T cell receptor beta chains from the same sample are listed, as sequenced in a study of T cells in Graves' hyperthyroidism and ophthalmopathy. RNA transcripts were the template for amplifying TCR beta CDR3 regions. When the TCR CDR3 underwent first-round RT-PCR, the HTBI primer set was used. TCRdb re-called the multiplex PCR reads through MiXCR, storing one row per CDR3 protein. The sample gives around 340,000 distinct CDR3 sequences, around 20% of which show up once; less than 65% is in the top ten. Material for sequencing was blood. All receptors come from a woman between 50 and 59 years old with Graves' hyperthyroidism.

This clonotype was recorded many times. The chain links TRBV12-3 or TRBV12-4 to TRBJ2-5; 14 bases line up with TRBD2. Trimming removed 5 bases from V and 5 bases from J; junction bases left unmatched: 7. This CDR3 comprises 16 residues. DNA of the CDR3: TGTGCCAGCAGTGAGGGACTAGCGGGAGTCTTGGAGACCCAGTACTTC. It yields the protein CASSEGLAGVLETQYF.

The gene calls are TRBV12-3 or TRBV12-4 and TRBJ2-4; a possible D gene is TRBD2 (5 bases). V lost 7 bases and J 15 bases, leaving 19 bases between the germline ends. This CDR3 contains 12 residues. The CDR3 sequence is CASIPTGVSTYF. CDR3 sequence (DNA): TGTGCCAGCATTCCAACCGGGGTGTCAACGTACTTC.

This clonotype showed up many times. The CDR3 nucleotides are TGTGCCAGCAGCTTAGAACGGGGACTTACAGATACGCAGTATTTT. The encoded protein is CASSLERGLTDTQYF. V gene TRBV11-2 combines with J gene TRBJ2-3; the D gene is possibly TRBD2 (6 bases). V was clipped by 0 bases and J by 3 bases, with 10 bases between them. Germline V gene lookup returns CDR1 SGHAT and CDR2 FQNNGV. The CDR3 is made up of 15 amino acids.

The chain recombines TRBV18 with TRBJ1-1, with D unresolved. Germline CDR1 is KGHSH and CDR2 is LQKENI. This CDR3 is built from 17 residues. V was trimmed by 2 bases and J by 4 bases, leaving 20 bases between them. For the CDR3, the DNA is TGTGCCAGCTCACCATACCTTGGGTCTGGCGGAAGCACTGAAGCTTTCTTT. Protein: CASSPYLGSGGSTEAFF.

In regard to this clonotype: It is unclear where the CDR3 begins or ends on the DNA, so no DNA is shown, and the CDR3 is as TCRdb lists it. The chain uses TRBV12-3 or TRBV12-4 and TRBJ2-3; the D call TRBD1 from the table was never checked on the DNA. With termini counted, the CDR3 has 15 amino acids. The CDR3 protein is CASSRAGPPRGAQYF.